This is a list of T cell receptor beta chains from one sample in a study of T cell responses to AZD1222 COVID-19 vaccine. The table came from immunoSEQ multiplex PCR; TCRdb's copy has only in-frame clones and leaves some out. The sample contains approximately 190,000 clones, just over 90% of which appear only once. The material sequenced was peripheral blood, taken on day 0 of AZD1222 vaccination. These receptors originate from an adult in good health. The CDR3 runs from the conserved cysteine through the conserved F or W. A D gene is named only where the DNA matches it firmly. Rows may omit the clone size; those that give it use once, few, many or a size class.

V	J	size	D	CDR3	DNA
TRBV28	TRBJ1-1	NA	NA	CASSSNTEAFF	TGTGCCAGCAGTTCGAACACTGAAGCTTTCTTT
TRBV6-5	TRBJ2-4	once	TRBD1	CASRTTGGPKNIQYF	TGTGCCAGCAGAACGACAGGGGGCCCTAAAAACATTCAGTACTTC
TRBV29-1	TRBJ2-3	NA	NA	CSVGLAILTDTQYF	TGCAGCGTTGGCCTAGCAATCCTCACAGATACGCAGTATTTT
TRBV13	TRBJ2-4	NA	TRBD1	CASSLGGQGKNIQYF	TGTGCCAGCAGCTTAGGAGGACAGGGTAAAAACATTCAGTACTTC
TRBV11-3	TRBJ2-1	NA	NA	CASSSGAYNEQFF	TGTGCCAGCAGCTCCGGAGCCTACAATGAGCAGTTCTTC
TRBV18	TRBJ1-1	NA	NA	CASSPPLAGGANTEAFF	TGTGCCAGCTCACCACCTCTAGCTGGGGGCGCCAACACTGAAGCTTTCTTT
TRBV18	TRBJ1-1	NA	NA	CASSPLPGRDTEAFF	TGTGCCAGCTCACCACTCCCAGGGAGGGACACTGAAGCTTTCTTT
TRBV4-1	TRBJ2-7	NA	NA	CASSQDLGQARPYEQYF	TGCGCCAGCAGCCAAGATCTCGGGCAGGCGCGTCCCTACGAGCAGTACTTC
TRBV25-1	TRBJ1-6	few	NA	CASSEWGTGQLPLHF	TGTGCCAGCAGTGAATGGGGAACGGGCCAGCTACCCCTCCACTTT
TRBV5-8	TRBJ2-2	NA	TRBD1	CASSFLDRGTGELFF	TGTGCCAGCAGCTTCTTGGACAGGGGCACCGGGGAGCTGTTTTTT
TRBV19	TRBJ2-3	NA	NA	CASSIEGSEVFTDTQYF	TGTGCCAGTAGTATAGAGGGGAGCGAGGTCTTCACAGATACGCAGTATTTT
TRBV6-1	TRBJ1-2	NA	NA	CASSEASRNYGYTF	TGTGCCAGCAGTGAAGCGTCACGGAACTATGGCTACACCTTC
TRBV18	TRBJ2-1	NA	NA	CASSPPPGKYNEQFF	TGTGCCAGCTCACCACCACCCGGGAAATACAATGAGCAGTTCTTC
TRBV7-9	TRBJ2-2	few	TRBD2	CASRTSEPNTGELFF	TGTGCCAGCCGGACTAGCGAACCGAACACCGGGGAGCTGTTTTTT
TRBV7-9	TRBJ2-2	NA	NA	CASSSQGGGELFF	TGTGCCAGCAGCTCGCAGGGAGGCGGGGAGCTGTTTTTT
TRBV4-3	TRBJ2-7	NA	NA	CASSQDGSYEQYF	TGCGCCAGCAGCCAAGATGGGTCGTACGAGCAGTACTTC
TRBV6-2/TRBV6-3	TRBJ2-7	NA	NA	CASSYIQGYEQYF	TGTGCCAGCAGTTACATCCAGGGCTACGAGCAGTACTTC
TRBV7-2	TRBJ1-1	NA	NA	CASSSPGALGTEAFF	TGTGCCAGCAGCTCCCCCGGGGCCTTAGGAACTGAAGCTTTCTTT
TRBV7-2	TRBJ2-7	NA	TRBD1	CASSPDWTGPYEQYF	TGTGCCAGCAGCCCAGACTGGACAGGTCCCTACGAGCAGTACTTC
TRBV19	TRBJ2-1	NA	NA	CASLRNREGGEQFF	TGTGCCAGCCTCCGAAACAGGGAGGGGGGTGAGCAGTTCTTC
TRBV5-1	TRBJ2-5	NA	NA	CASSHYGAEQETQYF	TGCGCCAGCAGCCACTATGGGGCAGAGCAAGAGACCCAGTACTTC
TRBV11-3	TRBJ2-2	once	TRBD2	CASSPPTSPGELFF	TGTGCCAGCAGCCCGCCGACTAGCCCAGGGGAGCTGTTTTTT
TRBV19	TRBJ2-1	NA	TRBD2	CASRGGGLDEQFF	TGTGCCAGTAGGGGGGGAGGGCTCGATGAGCAGTTCTTC
TRBV27	TRBJ2-1	once	NA	CASSLGDSREQFF	TGTGCCAGCAGTTTGGGGGACTCTCGGGAGCAGTTCTTC
TRBV19	TRBJ1-5	NA	NA	CASSIGVYSNQPQHF	TGTGCCAGTAGTATCGGAGTATATAGCAATCAGCCCCAGCATTTT
TRBV23-1	TRBJ2-7	NA	NA	CASSHDSYEQYF	TGCGCCAGCAGTCACGACAGCTACGAGCAGTACTTC
TRBV7-3	TRBJ2-2	NA	TRBD1	CASTTGTGAFGELFF	TGTGCCAGCACCACAGGGACAGGGGCTTTCGGGGAGCTGTTTTTT
TRBV13	TRBJ2-5	NA	TRBD2	CASSLDPGTSGKTQYF	TGTGCCAGCAGCTTAGACCCCGGGACTAGTGGGAAGACCCAGTACTTC
TRBV9	TRBJ2-6	NA	NA	CASSPRSGANVLTF	TGTGCCAGCAGCCCGCGATCTGGGGCCAACGTCCTGACTTTC
TRBV7-3	TRBJ2-6	NA	NA	CASSAHLQGLLDVLTF	TGTGCCAGCAGCGCGCACTTACAGGGACTCCTGGACGTCCTGACTTTC
TRBV7-2	TRBJ1-1	NA	NA	CASSSPPPSLAPNTEAFF	TGTGCCAGCAGCTCCCCGCCACCGTCCTTGGCCCCGAACACTGAAGCTTTCTTT
TRBV9	TRBJ2-3	NA	TRBD2	CASSGGGLRTDTQYF	TGTGCCAGCAGTGGCGGGGGGCTACGCACAGATACGCAGTATTTT
TRBV2	TRBJ2-7	NA	NA	CASSERYRVDYEQYF	TGTGCCAGCAGTGAAAGGTACAGGGTAGATTACGAGCAGTACTTC
TRBV7-3	TRBJ1-6	NA	NA	CASSFDNSPLHF	TGTGCCAGCAGCTTTGATAATTCACCCCTCCACTTT
TRBV14	TRBJ1-2	NA	NA	CASSQGNYGYTF	TGTGCCAGCAGCCAAGGCAACTATGGCTACACCTTC
TRBV6-2/TRBV6-3	TRBJ1-6	NA	NA	CASSYPDRWNSPLHF	TGTGCCAGCAGTTACCCGGACAGATGGAATTCACCCCTCCACTTT
TRBV7-2	TRBJ2-1	NA	TRBD2	CASSLVGLAGSYNEQFF	TGTGCCAGCAGCTTAGTGGGACTAGCGGGCTCCTACAATGAGCAGTTCTTC
TRBV5-1	TRBJ2-1	NA	TRBD2	CASSLVSGANNEQFF	TGCGCCAGCAGCTTGGTTAGCGGGGCCAACAATGAGCAGTTCTTC
TRBV7-9	TRBJ2-7	NA	NA	CASSSSGSFYEQYF	TGTGCCAGCAGCTCCTCCGGGAGCTTCTACGAGCAGTACTTC
TRBV7-9	TRBJ2-5	NA	NA	CASSLVTGQETQYF	TGTGCCAGCAGCTTAGTGACCGGTCAAGAGACCCAGTACTTC
TRBV20-1	TRBJ2-1	NA	TRBD1	CSASPLGTGDNEQFF	TGCAGTGCTAGTCCCCTCGGGACAGGGGACAATGAGCAGTTCTTC
TRBV2	TRBJ2-2	few	NA	CASVTGRFNTGELFF	TGTGCCAGCGTAACTGGACGTTTCAACACCGGGGAGCTGTTTTTT
TRBV29-1	TRBJ2-1	NA	NA	CSAAPGLGTYNEQFF	TGCAGCGCCGCTCCGGGGTTGGGGACCTACAATGAGCAGTTCTTC